One sample yielded the 22 T cell receptor beta chains listed below, sequenced in a study of cytomegalovirus exposure and HLA in healthy donors. Both 60 Vbeta primers and 13 Jbeta primers went into the PCR. Profiling relied on immunoSEQ multiplex PCR, and the TCRdb table lists in-frame clones only, not all of them. The sample consists of around 54,000 clones, roughly 84% of them appearing once. The source material was PBMCs. These receptors were collected from a woman between 18 and 30 years old in good health and CMV-seronegative.

This chain links TRBV19 with TRBJ2-2; 7 nucleotides match TRBD2. Germline V gene data show CDR1 as LNHDA and CDR2 as SQIVND (reference sequence). This CDR3 spans 15 amino acids. Unmatched junction bases numbered 8, after V lost 4 bases and J lost 6 bases. CDR3 region: CASSTGLFRAGELFF. The CDR3 DNA reads as TGTGCCAGTAGTACGGGACTATTTAGGGCCGGGGAGCTGTTTTTT.

This chain links TRBV6-5 with TRBJ2-1; D is perhaps TRBD1 (8 bases). From germline, CDR1 is MNHEY and CDR2 SVGAGI. This CDR3 contains 13 residues. Trimming removed 5 bases from V and 9 bases from J, with 14 bases in between. The CDR3: CASSQTGEGEQFF. The CDR3, as DNA: TGTGCCAGCAGTCAGACAGGGGAGGGTGAGCAGTTCTTC.

This rearrangement joins TRBV4-1 to TRBJ1-4; 10 nucleotides align to TRBD1. The germline V gene has CDR1 MGHRA and CDR2 YSYEKL. Trimming at V came to 4 bases and at J to 0 bases, leaving 5 bases not matched to a gene. This CDR3 has 17 amino acids. The DNA for the CDR3 is TGCGCCAGCAGCCCGACAGGGGGCCAGGCAACTAATGAAAAACTGTTTTTT. Its protein is CASSPTGGQATNEKLFF.

Points on this clone: One end of the junction does not line up with germline, which may come from a read error. The chain links TRBV11-2 to TRBJ2-7; 8 bases are a match to TRBD1. The V gene's germline CDR1 is SGHAT and CDR2 FQNNGV. The CDR3 totals 14 residues. CDR3 coding DNA: TGTACCAGCAGCTTGGACAGGGTGGGATACGAGCAGTACTTC. Its translation is CTSSLDRVGYEQYF.

In this sample, this clone turned up once. The V and J genes are TRBV6-5 and TRBJ2-1; D perhaps matches TRBD1 (5 bases). Germline V gives CDR1 MNHEY, CDR2 SVGAGI. Trimming stripped 11 bases from V and 5 bases from J, with 13 bases between. This CDR3 spans 12 amino acids. The CDR3 nucleotides read TGTGCCTCGGCGCGGACACACAATGAGCAGTTCTTC. Amino acids: CASARTHNEQFF.

The V and J genes are TRBV18 and TRBJ1-3; D not certain. Trimming removed 1 base from V and 5 bases from J, with 12 bases in between. The CDR3 loop spans 15 amino acids. Germline V CDR1 and CDR2: KGHSH, LQKENI. CDR3 coding DNA: TGTGCCAGCTCACCACAACCCGCAGGCAGAAACACCATATATTTT. As protein: CASSPQPAGRNTIYF.

This chain joins TRBV7-9 and TRBJ1-1; 10 positions match TRBD1. The CDR3 contains 15 residues. Germline CDR1 and CDR2: SEHNR and FQNEAQ (reference sequence). After removal of 5 bases from V and 0 bases from J, the junction contained 3 bases not matched to a gene. The CDR3 reads CASSPGQGMNTEAFF. CDR3 nucleotide sequence: TGTGCCAGCAGCCCGGGACAGGGGATGAACACTGAAGCTTTCTTT.

The genes are TRBV9 and TRBJ1-6, with unresolved D. V was trimmed by 4 bases and J by 3 bases, leaving 11 bases between them. The CDR3 loop spans 15 amino acids. The germline V gene encodes CDR1 SGDLS and CDR2 YYNGEE. The CDR3 is CASSPSGFYNSPLHF. The DNA for the CDR3 is TGTGCCAGCAGCCCATCCGGGTTCTATAATTCACCCCTCCACTTT. The full variable domain, with the rest looked up from reference TRBV9 and TRBJ1-6, is DSGVTQTPKHLITATGQRVTLRCSPRSGDLSVYWYQQSLDQGLQFLIQYYNGEERAKGNILERFSAQQFPDLHSELNLSSLELGDSALYFCASSPSGFYNSPLHFGNGTRLTVT.

The chain joins TRBV4-2 to TRBJ2-5, with D possibly TRBD2 on 5 matching bases. With 4 bases removed from V and 1 base from J, the gap between germline ends came to 10 bases. Germline V gives CDR1 LGHNA, CDR2 YNFKEQ. The CDR3 has 14 residues. The CDR3 DNA sequence: TGTGCCAGCAGCCCATCGACTACCCAAGAGACCCAGTACTTC. It yields the protein CASSPSTTQETQYF.

The V and J genes are TRBV10-3 and TRBJ2-1, with 9 bases that match TRBD2. In germline, CDR1 is ENHRY, CDR2 SYGVKD. Unmatched junction bases numbered 6, after V lost 6 bases and J lost 0 bases. CDR3 length: 16 amino acids. In nucleotides, the CDR3 is TGTGCCATCAGGACTAGCGGTGTTGGCTCCTACAATGAGCAGTTCTTC. It translates to CAIRTSGVGSYNEQFF.

The chain carries TRBV29-1 and TRBJ1-2; the D gene is possibly TRBD1 (5 bases). The germline V and J ends were trimmed by 7 bases and 8 bases, with 14 bases remaining between them. The V gene's germline CDR1 is SQVTM and CDR2 ANQGSEA. The length of the CDR3 is 11 residues. The CDR3 coding sequence is TGCAGCGCCCAGGGTTACCGGGGCTACACCTTC. Translating it yields CSAQGYRGYTF.

This chain links TRBV7-9 with TRBJ2-6; weak D call: TRBD2 (6 bases). CDR1 is SEHNR and CDR2 is FQNEAQ in the germline V gene (reference sequence). The CDR3 extends over 17 amino acids. V was shortened by 3 bases and J by 2 bases, with 14 bases between the two germline ends. The DNA for the CDR3 is TGTGCCAGCAGCTTGAGTCCTCGGGGGACTGGGGCCAACGTCCTGACTTTC. It encodes CASSLSPRGTGANVLTF.

A single count supports this clone. The chain is built from TRBV19 and TRBJ1-4, with 7 nucleotides matching TRBD1. There are 17 residues in the CDR3. Trimming at V came to 6 bases and at J to 0 bases, leaving 10 bases not matched to a gene. CDR1 and CDR2 from the germline V gene are LNHDA and SQIVND (reference sequence). CDR3 region: CASRPGQQTATNEKLFF. The CDR3 bases are TGTGCCAGTAGACCGGGACAGCAAACGGCAACTAATGAAAAACTGTTTTTT.

The gene calls are TRBV5-4 and TRBJ2-2; the D gene is possibly TRBD2 (7 bases). CDR1 SGHNT and CDR2 YYREEE come from the germline V gene (reference sequence). Deletions cut 1 base from V and 2 bases from J, with 15 bases between. This CDR3 comprises 17 residues. The CDR3 DNA is TGTGCCAGCAGCTTGACGGTAGGGGGGGGAAACACCGGGGAGCTGTTTTTT. It translates to CASSLTVGGGNTGELFF.

CDR3 sequence: CASSLVGAPSAGELFF. The CDR3 DNA reads TGCGCCAGCAGCTTGGTTGGGGCCCCCAGCGCCGGGGAGCTGTTTTTT. The chain uses TRBV5-1 and TRBJ2-2; maybe TRBD1 (5 bases). This CDR3 is 16 amino acids long. V lost 0 bases, J lost 6 bases, and 15 bases lay in between. The germline V gene encodes CDR1 SGHRS and CDR2 YFSETQ.

This sequence joins TRBV7-2 and TRBJ2-3; the D gene is possibly TRBD2 (5 bases). Germline lookup yields CDR1 SGHTA and CDR2 FQGNSA. This CDR3 is 17 amino acids long. Between the trimmed V and J ends, which lost 4 bases and 3 bases, there was a span of 20 bases. The CDR3 sequence is CASSSIGLGVGTDTQYF. The CDR3 DNA is TGTGCCAGCAGCTCTATCGGACTGGGTGTGGGAACAGATACGCAGTATTTT. Filled out from reference TRBV7-2 and TRBJ2-3, the complete variable domain reads GAGVSQSPSNKVTEKGKDVELRCDPISGHTALYWYRQSLGQGLEFLIYFQGNSAPDKSGLPSDRFSAERTGGSVSTLTIQRTQQEDSAVYLCASSSIGLGVGTDTQYFGPGTRLTVL.

This clone was counted a single time. The chain has TRBV7-8 and TRBJ2-7, with D possibly matching TRBD1 (5 bases). The CDR3 sequence is 13 residues long. The germline gives CDR1 SGHVS, CDR2 FQNEAQ. V dropped 4 bases and J dropped 1 base, with 8 bases sitting between them. Here the CDR3 DNA reads TGTGCCAGCAGCTCCGACAGTTCCTACGAGCAGTACTTC. It yields the protein CASSSDSSYEQYF.

The chain joins TRBV4-1 to TRBJ1-1; TRBD1 aligns across 12 bases. The germline V gene has CDR1 MGHRA and CDR2 YSYEKL. After removal of 2 bases from V and 8 bases from J, the junction contained 9 bases not matched to a gene. This CDR3 has 16 residues. In nucleotides, the CDR3 is TGCGCCAGCAGCCAACGAGACGGGACAGGGGGCGAAGAAGCTTTCTTT. Translated: CASSQRDGTGGEEAFF.

This clone appeared once. The chain combines TRBV7-3 with TRBJ2-4; 11 positions agree with TRBD2. Germline assignment: CDR1 SGHTA and CDR2 FQGTGA. The CDR3 sequence is 17 residues long. Trimming cost V 4 bases and J 0 bases; bases outside gene matches: 5. CDR3 residues: CASSSTGTSGAKNIQYF. In nucleotides, the CDR3 is TGTGCCAGCAGCTCGACCGGGACTAGCGGAGCCAAAAACATTCAGTACTTC.

The chain carries TRBV5-6 and TRBJ1-1; D is perhaps TRBD1 (6 bases). The CDR3 spans 14 residues. V lost 3 bases and J lost 4, with 13 bases in between. Germline CDR1 and CDR2: SGHDT and YYEEEE. CDR3 DNA sequence: TGTGCCAGCAGCTCGGGGGGCGCGGCCACTGAAGCTTTCTTT. Residues: CASSSGGAATEAFF.

The rearrangement uses TRBV6-1 and TRBJ2-3, with 7 positions matching TRBD1. V lost 8 bases to trimming and J lost 6 bases; unmatched junction nucleotides: 8. This CDR3 spans 13 amino acids. CDR1 is MNHNS, CDR2 SASEGT, per germline. The CDR3 region has the DNA TGTGCCAGCTTACGACAGGGAGCCGATACGCAGTATTTT. It codes for CASLRQGADTQYF.

The genes are TRBV27 and TRBJ1-2; D gene unclear. The CDR3 is 14 residues long. The V end lost 3 bases, the J end lost 3 bases, and 11 bases lay between the germline ends. CDR1 and CDR2 (germline): MNHEY, SMNVEV (reference sequence). CDR3 in DNA: TGTGCCAGCAGTTTCAACAGTCTCTACTATGGCTACACCTTC. It codes for CASSFNSLYYGYTF.